The source of this TCR beta chain is a study of OX40 agonist ivuxolimab in advanced cancers. Study information: About 42% of patients had received prior checkpoint inhibitor therapy.

Sequencing used immunoSEQ multiplex PCR; TCRdb keeps in-frame clones, though not all of them. The sample has some 76,000 clones; approximately 89% are singletons. Comment on this clone: Its antigen remains unknown.

Findings and caveats of the study: There were, on average, more expanded clones in CD8+ T cells than in CD4+. Clonal expansion was among the lowest in partial responders at 0.1-3.0 mg/kg, especially CD8+.

Sequenced here: CD4+ or CD8+ T cells sorted from blood, sampled in a trial of the OX40 agonist ivuxolimab. This receptor was taken from an adult with an advanced solid tumor such as melanoma, head and neck, liver or kidney cancer.

Written as DNA, the CDR3 is TGTGCCAGTAGCCCATACGGACAGACCTCTGGGGCCAACGTCCTGACTTTC. Protein sequence: CASSPYGQTSGANVLTF. V and J are TRBV19 and TRBJ2-6, with D perhaps TRBD1 (6 bases). Deletions cut 6 bases from V and 0 bases from J, with 15 bases between. The germline CDR1 and CDR2 sequences are LNHDA and SQIVND (reference sequence). The CDR3 extends over 17 amino acids.